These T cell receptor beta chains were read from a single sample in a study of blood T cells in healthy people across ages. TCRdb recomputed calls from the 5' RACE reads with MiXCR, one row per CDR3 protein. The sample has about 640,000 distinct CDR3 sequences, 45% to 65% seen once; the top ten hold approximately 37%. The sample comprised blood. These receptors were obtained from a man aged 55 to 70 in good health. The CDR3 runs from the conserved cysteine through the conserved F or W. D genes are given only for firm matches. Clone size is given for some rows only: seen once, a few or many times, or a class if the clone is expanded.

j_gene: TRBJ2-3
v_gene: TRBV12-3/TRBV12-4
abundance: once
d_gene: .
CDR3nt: TGTGCCAGCAGGGCCCAGGCCACTTTCACAGATACGCAGTATTTT
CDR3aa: CASRAQATFTDTQYF

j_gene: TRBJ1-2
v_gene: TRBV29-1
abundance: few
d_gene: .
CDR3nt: TGCAGCGTTGAGTCCCGGGAGGACTATGGCTACACCTTC
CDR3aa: CSVESREDYGYTF

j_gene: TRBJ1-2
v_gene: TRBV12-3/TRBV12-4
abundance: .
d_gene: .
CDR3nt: TGTGCCAGCAGTTTCGATCAGTCCTATGGCTACACCTTC
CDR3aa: CASSFDQSYGYTF

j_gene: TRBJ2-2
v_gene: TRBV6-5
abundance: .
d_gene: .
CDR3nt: TGTGCCAGCGGGTCGGGACAGAACACCGGGGAGCTGTTTTTT
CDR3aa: CASGSGQNTGELFF

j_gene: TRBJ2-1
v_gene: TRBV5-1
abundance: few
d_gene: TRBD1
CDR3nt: TGCGCCAGCAGCTTGGCCCTAGGGACAGGGGACTCCTACAATGAGCAGTTCTTC
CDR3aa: CASSLALGTGDSYNEQFF

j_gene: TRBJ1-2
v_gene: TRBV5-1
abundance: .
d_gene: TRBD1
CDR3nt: TGCGCCAGCAGGCGAACCGGGACAGGGTCCTATGGCTACACCTTC
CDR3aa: CASRRTGTGSYGYTF

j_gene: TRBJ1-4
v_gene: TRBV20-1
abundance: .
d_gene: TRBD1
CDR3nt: TGCAGTGCTAGAGCGACAGGGAAAAGTGAAAAACTGTTTTTT
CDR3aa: CSARATGKSEKLFF

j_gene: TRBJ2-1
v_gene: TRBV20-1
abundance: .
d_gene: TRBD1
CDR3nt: TGCAGTGCATCACAGGGGTCCTACAATGAGCAGTTCTTC
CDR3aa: CSASQGSYNEQFF

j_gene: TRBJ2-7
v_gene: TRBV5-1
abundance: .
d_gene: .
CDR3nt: TGCGCCAGCAGCTTTGACAGCTTCTACGAGCAGTACTTC
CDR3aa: CASSFDSFYEQYF

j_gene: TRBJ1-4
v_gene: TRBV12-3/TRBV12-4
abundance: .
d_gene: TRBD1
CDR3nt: TGTGCCAGCAGTCTCGGGACAGGGAAAGAAAAACTGTTTTTT
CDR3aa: CASSLGTGKEKLFF

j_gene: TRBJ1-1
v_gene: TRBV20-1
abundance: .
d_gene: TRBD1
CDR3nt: TGCAGTGCTAGTCAGGGGGCGGACACTGAAGCTTTCTTT
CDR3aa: CSASQGADTEAFF

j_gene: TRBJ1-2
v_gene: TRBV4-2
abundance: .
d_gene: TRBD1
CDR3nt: TGTGCCAGCAGCACGCGACAGGGGGTGGACTATGGCTACACCTTC
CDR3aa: CASSTRQGVDYGYTF

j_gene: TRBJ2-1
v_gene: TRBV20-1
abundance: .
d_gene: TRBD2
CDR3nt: TGCAGTCCTAGCGGGGGGGGTAATGAGCAGTTCTTC
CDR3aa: CSPSGGGNEQFF

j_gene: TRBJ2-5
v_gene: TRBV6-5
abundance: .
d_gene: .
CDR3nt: TGTGCCAGCACCGCCTCGGGCGTGATGAAGCAGTACTTC
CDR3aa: CASTASGVMKQYF

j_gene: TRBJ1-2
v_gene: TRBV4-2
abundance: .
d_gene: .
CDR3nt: TGTGCCAGCAGCCAAGATCGGAAGGGCTACACCTTC
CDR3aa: CASSQDRKGYTF

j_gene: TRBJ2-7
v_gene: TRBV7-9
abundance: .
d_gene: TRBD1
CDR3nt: TGTGCCAGCAGCTTTGCCGGACAGGGGGCGGAGGGGCAGTACTTC
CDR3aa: CASSFAGQGAEGQYF

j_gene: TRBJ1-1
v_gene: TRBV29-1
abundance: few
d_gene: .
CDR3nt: TGCAGCGTCCGCCCTCCTACAGGTGAAGCTTTCTTT
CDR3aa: CSVRPPTGEAFF

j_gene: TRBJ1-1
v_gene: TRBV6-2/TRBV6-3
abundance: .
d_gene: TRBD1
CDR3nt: TGTGCCAGCAGTATAGGACAGGGGGGGGTGAAGAACACTGAAGCTTTCTTT
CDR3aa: CASSIGQGGVKNTEAFF